This TCR beta chain was identified in a study of blood T cell repertoires in COVID-19. Study-wide context: Sources were T cells, B-cell-depleted T cells, or PBMCs; the material itself was cDNA or gDNA.

This CDR3 spans 15 amino acids. V gave up 7 bases and J gave up 10 bases; unmatched junction bases: 16. The germline CDR1 and CDR2 sequences are SNHLY and FYNNEI. Original analysis: Amplification of reference gene primers was used by the study to estimate nucleated cell counts. Assay used: immunoSEQ multiplex PCR; TCRdb lists only in-frame clones, some missing. The V and J calls and clone size were taken over from that table, and D and trimming were inferred from the DNA. This repertoire shows about 270,000 clones, approximately 92% found once; its top ten account for 2.4%. The study assigned cohorts using participant-reported clinical history.

J is TRBJ2-1 and V is TRBV2; the match to TRBD1 covers 7 bases. Sequencing was carried out using PBMCs or T cells enriched from blood (not recorded which). This TCR was recovered from a woman aged 18 to 35 who had recovered from COVID-19. The CDR3: CASTNSTGTLGEQFF. CDR3 nucleotide sequence: TGTGCCAGCACCAACTCGACAGGGACCTTGGGCGAGCAGTTCTTC.